This entry concerns a single T cell receptor (beta chain). The antigen is unknown. The source of the sample is a study of early T cells in non-severe SARS-CoV-2 infection. Study information: Unpaired chains resulted from sequencing bulk RNA of unsorted whole blood. Overall study results and limits: A preference for anti-spike CD8 responses marked VDJdb matching, which missed private and CD4 specificities.

Trimming took off 10 bases at V and 1 base at J, with 14 bases between the two ends. Germline CDR1 is MDHEN and CDR2 is SYDVKM. This CDR3 region has 13 residues. Unique molecular identifiers tagged individual cDNA molecules. Each CDR3 protein gets one entry after TCRdb re-called the 5' RACE reads with MiXCR. There are about 94,000 distinct CDR3 sequences in the sample; approximately 13% occur only once, and under 2.5% lies in the top ten. The sample comprised whole blood. This sequence originates from an adult who was a healthcare worker with PCR-confirmed SARS-CoV-2 infection or an uninfected control (not recorded which). The chain has TRBV28 and TRBJ2-7, with a weak D call TRBD2 (5 bases). The CDR3 nucleotides read TGTGCCACCCGCGGGCCGGGGTCCTACGAGCAGTACTTC. Its protein is CATRGPGSYEQYF. The full variable domain, with the rest looked up from reference TRBV28 and TRBJ2-7, is DVKVTQSSRYLVKRTGEKVFLECVQDMDHENMFWYRQDPGLGLRLIYFSYDVKMKEKGDIPEGYSVSREKKERFSLILESASTNQTSMYLCATRGPGSYEQYFGPGTRLTVT.